A single TCR beta chain is shown here with its context. Its antigen is currently not known. Base qualities are not at hand, and no much larger clone is one base apart. This record comes from a study of CDR3 diversity in severe acne (dated by TCRdb to between 2018 and 2021). Receptors were amplified or captured by PCR. The sequencer was an Illumina HiSeq 2000. Clones were called with MiXCR by TCRdb after fastp trimmed the public reads at Q25, and only in-frame beta chains were retained. Identical CDR3 proteins give one entry, which carries the most common genes and DNA. The sample table records almost 85,000 distinct CDR3 sequences; 45% to 60% of these occur just once. More than 13% of the sample comes from the top ten. The CDR3 measures 16 amino acids from cysteine to phenylalanine. Only the CDR3 portion is preserved as DNA: 48 bases, with reading frame beginning at the first base. Ends trimmed: V by 4 bases, J by 8 bases; bases unmatched to a gene: 13. CDR1 SGHDN and CDR2 FVKESK are derived from the germline V gene.

What was sequenced was blood. This receptor was identified in a male donor in good health, without acne. The chain employs TRBV14 and TRBJ2-1; the central 8 bases match TRBD1. The DNA reads as follows: TGTGCCAGCAGCCCCCCCCAGGGGGCCCCTTTCGATGAGCAGTTCTTC. Its protein is CASSPPQGAPFDEQFF.